This T cell receptor (beta chain) was documented in a study of blood T cell repertoires in COVID-19. Study summary: COVID-19 samples collected from the United States, Italy and Spain covered acute and convalescent phases. PBMCs, B-cell-depleted T cells, or T cells provided the cDNA or gDNA that made up the material.

Trimming stripped 8 bases from V and 2 bases from J, with 13 bases between. In germline, CDR1 is SGHRS, CDR2 YFSETQ. The CDR3 extends over 14 amino acids. In the original workflow: Amplification of reference gene primers provided the estimated nucleated cell counts. Libraries were prepared by immunoSEQ multiplex PCR; TCRdb keeps only in-frame clonotypes and omits some of them. From that table come the V and J calls and clone size; the DNA was used to work out D and trimming. Of about 240,000 clones detected, about 85% appear once; the ten largest clones hold approximately 2%. This clone was seen only a few times.

This clonotype originated in a man aged 25 to 40 who had recovered from COVID-19. The chain uses TRBV5-1 and TRBJ1-4; D is undetermined. Material: peripheral blood. The DNA of the CDR3 is TGCGCCAGTCGGATGGGCCCCACTAATGAAAAACTGTTTTTT. This codes for CASRMGPTNEKLFF.